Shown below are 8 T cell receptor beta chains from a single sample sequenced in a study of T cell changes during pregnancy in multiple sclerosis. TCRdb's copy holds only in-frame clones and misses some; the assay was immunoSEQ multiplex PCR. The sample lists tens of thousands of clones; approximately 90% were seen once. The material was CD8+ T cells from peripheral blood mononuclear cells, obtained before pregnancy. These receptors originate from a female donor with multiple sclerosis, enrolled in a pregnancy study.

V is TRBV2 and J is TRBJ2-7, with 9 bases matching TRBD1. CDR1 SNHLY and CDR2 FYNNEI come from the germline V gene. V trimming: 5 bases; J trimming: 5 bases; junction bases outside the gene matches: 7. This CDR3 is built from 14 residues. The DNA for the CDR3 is TGTGCCAGCAGTCCGGGACAGGGCGTGCACGAGCAGTACTTC. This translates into CASSPGQGVHEQYF.

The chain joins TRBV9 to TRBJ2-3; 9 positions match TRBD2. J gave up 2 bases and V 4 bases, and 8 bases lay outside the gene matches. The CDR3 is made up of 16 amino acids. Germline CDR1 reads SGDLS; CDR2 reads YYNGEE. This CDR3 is CASSTRLAETTDTQYF. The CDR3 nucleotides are TGTGCCAGCAGCACCCGACTAGCGGAAACCACAGATACGCAGTATTTT.

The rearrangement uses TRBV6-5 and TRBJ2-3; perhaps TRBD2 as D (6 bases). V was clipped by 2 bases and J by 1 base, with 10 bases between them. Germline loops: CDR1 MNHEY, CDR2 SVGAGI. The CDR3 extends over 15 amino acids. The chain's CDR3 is CASSYRDSGTDTQYF. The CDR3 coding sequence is TGTGCCAGCAGTTACCGGGACTCCGGCACAGATACGCAGTATTTT.

In DNA form, the CDR3 reads TGTGCCAGCAGCTTGAGCCAGGGGGCGAATGAAAAACTGTTTTTT. Amino acids: CASSLSQGANEKLFF. V and J are TRBV5-4 and TRBJ1-4; 8 bases agree with TRBD1. The CDR3 has 15 amino acids. Germline V gene data show CDR1 as SGHNT and CDR2 as YYREEE (reference sequence). With V trimmed by 1 base and J by 5 bases, 4 bases remained unmatched.

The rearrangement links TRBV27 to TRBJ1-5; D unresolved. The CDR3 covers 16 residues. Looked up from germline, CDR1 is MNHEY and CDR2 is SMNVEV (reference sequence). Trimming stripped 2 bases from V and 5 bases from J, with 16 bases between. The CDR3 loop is CASSLEVPVADQPQHF. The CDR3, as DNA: TGTGCCAGCAGTTTAGAGGTTCCAGTGGCGGATCAGCCCCAGCATTTT.

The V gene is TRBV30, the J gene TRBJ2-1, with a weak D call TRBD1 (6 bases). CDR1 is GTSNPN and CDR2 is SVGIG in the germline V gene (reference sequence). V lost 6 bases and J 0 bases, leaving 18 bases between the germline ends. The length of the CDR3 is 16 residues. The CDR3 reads CACSSFGQSSYNEQFF. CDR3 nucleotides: TGTGCCTGTTCGAGCTTCGGACAGAGCTCCTACAATGAGCAGTTCTTC.

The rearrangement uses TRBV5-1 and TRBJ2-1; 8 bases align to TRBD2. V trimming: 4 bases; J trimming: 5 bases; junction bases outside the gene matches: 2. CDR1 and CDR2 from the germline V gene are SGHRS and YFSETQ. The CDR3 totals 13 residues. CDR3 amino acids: CASSHSGNNEQFF. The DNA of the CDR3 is TGCGCCAGCAGCCATAGCGGGAACAATGAGCAGTTCTTC.

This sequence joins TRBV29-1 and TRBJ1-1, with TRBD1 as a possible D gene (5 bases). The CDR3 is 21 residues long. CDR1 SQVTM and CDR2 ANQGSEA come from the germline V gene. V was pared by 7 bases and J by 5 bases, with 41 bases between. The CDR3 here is CSAGDSSGFAHGVFLVTEAFF. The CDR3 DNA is TGCAGCGCCGGGGACTCATCCGGGTTCGCTCACGGCGTATTTTTAGTGACTGAAGCTTTCTTT.